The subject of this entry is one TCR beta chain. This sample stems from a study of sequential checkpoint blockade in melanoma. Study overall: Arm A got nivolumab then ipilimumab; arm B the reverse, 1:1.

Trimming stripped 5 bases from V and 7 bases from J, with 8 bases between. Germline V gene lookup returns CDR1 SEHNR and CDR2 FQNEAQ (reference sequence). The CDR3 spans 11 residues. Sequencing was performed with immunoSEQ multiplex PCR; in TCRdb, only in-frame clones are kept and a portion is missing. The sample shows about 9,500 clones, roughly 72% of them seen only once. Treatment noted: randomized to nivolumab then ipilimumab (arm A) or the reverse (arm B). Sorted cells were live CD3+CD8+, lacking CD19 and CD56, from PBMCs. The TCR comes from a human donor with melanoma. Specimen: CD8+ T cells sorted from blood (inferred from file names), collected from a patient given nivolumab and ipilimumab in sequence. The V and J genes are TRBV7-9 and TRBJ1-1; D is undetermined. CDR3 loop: CASSRGGEAFF. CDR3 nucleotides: TGTGCCAGCAGCCGCGGAGGTGAAGCTTTCTTT.